The 9 T cell receptor beta chains below come from one sample, sequenced in a study of spatial heterogeneity in lung cancer. Overall study findings and caveats: Tumor mutation count correlated with how many alpha and beta TCRs expanded intratumorally.

Time point reported: sample taken at primary tumor resection. Antigens for these TCRs are unknown. TCRdb recomputed calls from the 5' RACE reads with MiXCR, one row per CDR3 protein. The data show more than 20,000 distinct CDR3 sequences, approximately 3% seen once. Sequenced material: lung tumor tissue, taken at surgery. The origin of the receptors is a male donor with early-stage non-small cell lung cancer.

The sample holds many counts of this clonotype. V is TRBV4-2 and J is TRBJ2-5; possibly TRBD2 for D (6 bases). Germline CDR1 reads LGHNA; CDR2 reads YNFKEQ. CDR3 size: 16 residues. The ends were cut back, 4 bases at V and 1 base at J, with 16 bases in the middle. CDR3 sequence: CASSPLLGLTQETQYF. For the CDR3, the DNA is TGTGCCAGCAGCCCCCTACTTGGACTAACCCAAGAGACCCAGTACTTC.

In this sample, this clonotype turned up many times. V is TRBV7-2 and J is TRBJ2-7, with 7 nucleotides matching TRBD1. This CDR3 has 15 amino acids. J was trimmed by 0 bases and V by 5 bases; bases with no gene match: 7. Germline-derived CDR1 and CDR2 are SGHTA and FQGNSA. The CDR3 DNA sequence: TGTGCCAGCAGCGAGGGACAGTCGAGCTCCTACGAGCAGTACTTC. Its translation: CASSEGQSSSYEQYF.

In its sample, this clonotype was seen many times. This chain uses TRBV29-1 with TRBJ1-1; TRBD1 matches 7 bases. V was pared by 7 bases and J by 1 base, with 6 bases of the junction left unmatched. CDR1 and CDR2 from the germline V gene are SQVTM and ANQGSEA. There are 13 residues in the CDR3. The CDR3 DNA sequence: TGCAGCGGGGACAGCTTAACGAACACTGAAGCTTTCTTT. It yields the protein CSGDSLTNTEAFF.

This clonotype showed up many times. This chain uses TRBV7-9 with TRBJ1-4; TRBD1 is a possible D gene (6 bases). Trimming pared 3 bases from V and 2 bases from J, leaving 7 bases between. The CDR3 has 14 amino acids. Per germline, CDR1 SEHNR and CDR2 FQNEAQ (reference sequence). The CDR3 DNA follows: TGTGCCAGCAGCTTGCAGGGGACTAATGAAAAACTGTTTTTT. Protein: CASSLQGTNEKLFF.

By share, this clonotype counts as medium-sized. The chain uses TRBV11-1 and TRBJ2-1; 10 nucleotides line up with TRBD2. After removal of 5 bases from V and 10 bases from J, the junction contained 14 bases not matched to a gene. Looked up from germline, CDR1 is SGHAT and CDR2 is FQDESV (reference sequence). CDR3 length: 16 residues. CDR3 sequence: CASSPAAGGAPLEQFF. The CDR3 region has the DNA TGTGCCAGCAGCCCTGCAGCGGGGGGGGCACCCCTCGAGCAGTTCTTC.

This clonotype was detected many times. The rearrangement uses TRBV12-3 or TRBV12-4 and TRBJ1-1; tentative D call: TRBD1 (5 bases). There are 14 residues in the CDR3. Trimming shortened V by 6 bases and J by 0 bases, and 11 bases separated the two germline ends. As DNA, the CDR3 is TGTGCCAGCAGATCCAGGACAATGAACACTGAAGCTTTCTTT. Encoded protein: CASRSRTMNTEAFF.

This clonotype was seen ten or more times. This sequence joins TRBV2 and TRBJ2-2; D gene uncertain. Germline loops: CDR1 SNHLY, CDR2 FYNNEI. There are 15 residues in the CDR3. V was shortened by 2 bases and J by 2 bases, with 9 bases between the two germline ends. DNA of the CDR3: TGTGCCAGCAGTGAATCCAGCAGAAACACCGGGGAGCTGTTTTTT. This sequence encodes CASSESSRNTGELFF.

This clonotype appeared many times. V usage is TRBV5-4 and J usage is TRBJ2-1; the match to TRBD2 covers 9 bases. From germline, CDR1 is SGHNT and CDR2 YYREEE (reference sequence). Trimming removed 5 bases from V and 6 bases from J; junction bases left unmatched: 9. This CDR3 comprises 15 residues. In nucleotides, the CDR3 is TGTGCCAGCAGGGAAACTAGCGGGCAGACCAATGAGCAGTTCTTC. This encodes CASRETSGQTNEQFF.

This clonotype was counted at least ten times. The chain couples TRBV15 to TRBJ2-5, with 8 bases that match TRBD2. This CDR3 region has 14 residues. In germline, CDR1 is LNHNV, CDR2 YYDKDF (reference sequence). J lost 3 bases, V lost 0 bases, and 0 bases had no gene match. CDR3 nucleotide sequence: TGTGCCACCAGCAGAGATAGCGGGAAAGAGACCCAGTACTTC. Translation: CATSRDSGKETQYF.